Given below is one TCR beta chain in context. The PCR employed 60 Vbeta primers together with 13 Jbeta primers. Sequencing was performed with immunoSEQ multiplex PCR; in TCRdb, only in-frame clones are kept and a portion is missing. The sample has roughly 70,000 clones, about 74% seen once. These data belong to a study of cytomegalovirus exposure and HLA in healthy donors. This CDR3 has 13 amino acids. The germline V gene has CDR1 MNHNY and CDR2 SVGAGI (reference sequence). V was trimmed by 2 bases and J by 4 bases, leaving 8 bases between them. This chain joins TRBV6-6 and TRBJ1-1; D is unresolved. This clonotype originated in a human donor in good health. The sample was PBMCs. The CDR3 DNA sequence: TGTGCCAGCAGTTACGCGCCGGGCACTGAAGCTTTCTTT. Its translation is CASSYAPGTEAFF.